The 16 T cell receptor beta chains presented below share a single source sample, sequenced in a study of metastatic and nonmetastatic thyroid tumors. TCRdb reanalyzed the PCR reads via MiXCR. The table has some 5,700 clones, about 30% seen once; the top ten hold roughly 37%. All patients were untreated before thyroid surgery. The sequencing sample was made of adjacent normal tissue. The source of these receptors is a male donor with papillary thyroid cancer or a benign thyroid nodule (not recorded which). Some clones in this sample may be carry-over from other donors' samples.

This clone has a single count. The V and J genes are TRBV11-1 and TRBJ2-2; D possibly corresponds to TRBD2 (5 bases). The CDR3 spans 16 residues. Looked up from germline, CDR1 is SGHAT and CDR2 is FQDESV (reference sequence). With 3 bases removed from V and 4 bases from J, the gap between germline ends came to 15 bases. CDR3 in amino acids: CASSFGFGGSTGELFF. The DNA of the CDR3 is TGTGCCAGCAGCTTCGGTTTTGGAGGTTCCACCGGGGAGCTGTTTTTT.

This clone was picked up a small number of times. The chain has TRBV2 and TRBJ1-2; TRBD1 is a possible D gene (6 bases). V was trimmed by 1 base and J by 5 bases, leaving 14 bases between them. The CDR3 has 15 amino acids. CDR1 and CDR2 (germline): SNHLY, FYNNEI. The CDR3 loop is CASSEGGRGGYGYTF. The DNA for the CDR3 is TGTGCCAGCAGTGAAGGCGGCAGGGGCGGATATGGCTACACCTTC.

This clone has a handful of counts. V is TRBV19 and J is TRBJ1-3; 8 bases line up with TRBD1. V dropped 1 base and J dropped 1; count of bases not matched to a gene: 0. There are 15 residues in the CDR3. CDR1 is LNHDA and CDR2 is SQIVND in the germline V gene (reference sequence). The CDR3 DNA follows: TGTGCCAGTAGTATAGGGACAGGGTCTGGAAACACCATATATTTT. Translated, it gives CASSIGTGSGNTIYF. Based on the CDR3 plus reference TRBV19 and TRBJ1-3, the full variable domain is DGGITQSPKYLFRKEGQNVTLSCEQNLNHDAMYWYRQDPGQGLRLIYYSQIVNDFQKGDIAEGYSVSREKKESFPLTVTSAQKNPTAFYLCASSIGTGSGNTIYFGEGSWLTVV.

A few counts support this clone. J is TRBJ1-2 and V is TRBV19; no clear D. V was trimmed by 6 bases and J by 5 bases, leaving 10 bases between them. The germline gives CDR1 LNHDA, CDR2 SQIVND (reference sequence). The CDR3 extends over 12 amino acids. CDR3 sequence: CASRGAHYGYTF. CDR3 DNA sequence: TGTGCCAGTAGGGGAGCCCATTATGGCTACACCTTC. Full variable domain (remainder filled in from reference TRBV19 and TRBJ1-2): DGGITQSPKYLFRKEGQNVTLSCEQNLNHDAMYWYRQDPGQGLRLIYYSQIVNDFQKGDIAEGYSVSREKKESFPLTVTSAQKNPTAFYLCASRGAHYGYTFGSGTRLTVV.

The chain couples TRBV19 to TRBJ2-7; D tentatively reads TRBD1 or TRBD2 (5 bases each). The CDR3 consists of 15 residues. CDR1 is LNHDA and CDR2 is SQIVND in the germline V gene (reference sequence). V was trimmed by 5 bases and J by 4 bases, leaving 18 bases between them. CDR3 region: CASSPVEGREYEQYF. The CDR3 DNA is TGTGCCAGTAGTCCCGTCGAGGGCAGGGAATACGAGCAGTACTTC.

A few counts support this clone. V and J are TRBV7-8 and TRBJ2-7; TRBD1 agrees at 9 bases. Germline CDR1 is SGHVS and CDR2 is FQNEAQ. The CDR3 length is 15 residues. V was pared by 5 bases and J by 2 bases, with 7 bases of the junction left unmatched. The CDR3 here is CASSTAGQGPYEQYF. The CDR3 DNA follows: TGTGCCAGCAGCACCGCGGGACAGGGACCCTACGAGCAGTACTTC.

Sample share makes this clone medium-sized (0.01 to 0.1%). The chain uses TRBV6-5 and TRBJ2-5; 9 nucleotides align to TRBD2. The junction had 4 bases not matched to a gene; V was cut back by 0 bases and J by 5 bases. There are 15 residues in the CDR3. Germline lookup yields CDR1 MNHEY and CDR2 SVGAGI. CDR3 nucleotide sequence: TGTGCCAGCAGTTACTCGCGGGGGGGCGGGGAGACCCAGTACTTC. Protein: CASSYSRGGGETQYF.

By its share, this clone is large (0.1 to 1%). Other DNA sequences of this sample code for an identical CDR3. The J gene is TRBJ2-7, the V gene TRBV12-3 or TRBV12-4; TRBD1 is a possible D gene (6 bases). Trimming removed 4 bases from V and 6 bases from J, with 16 bases in between. This CDR3 contains 14 residues. CDR3 sequence (DNA): TGTGCCAGCAGTTGGGGACACACTCTGGGCGAGCAGTACTTC. It translates to CASSWGHTLGEQYF.

The chain recombines TRBV19 with TRBJ2-2; a possible D gene is TRBD1 (6 bases). The length of the CDR3 is 15 residues. In germline, CDR1 is LNHDA, CDR2 SQIVND (reference sequence). V was trimmed by 7 bases and J by 4 bases, leaving 16 bases between them. CDR3 coding DNA: TGTGCCAGTAAAGGGACACGTAACCCCACCGGGGAGCTGTTTTTT. This sequence encodes CASKGTRNPTGELFF.

In this sample, this clone is large. This chain uses TRBV6-1 with TRBJ2-1; TRBD2 matches at 13 bases. There are 16 residues in the CDR3. Germline values: CDR1 MNHNS, CDR2 SASEGT. V lost 7 bases, J lost 7 bases, and 10 bases stayed unmatched. CDR3 in amino acids: CASTALAGGIRNEQFF. CDR3 bases: TGTGCCAGCACCGCACTAGCGGGGGGGATCAGGAATGAGCAGTTCTTC.

V is TRBV19 and J is TRBJ2-7; the D call may be TRBD1 or TRBD2 (5 bases each). This CDR3 has 13 residues. The germline V and J ends were trimmed by 4 bases and 6 bases, with 13 bases remaining between them. Germline CDR1 reads LNHDA; CDR2 reads SQIVND (reference sequence). The CDR3 DNA is TGTGCCAGTAGTACCCACCGGGACGGCGAGCAGTACTTC. This sequence encodes CASSTHRDGEQYF. The variable domain in full, with the rest retrieved from reference TRBV19 and TRBJ2-7, is DGGITQSPKYLFRKEGQNVTLSCEQNLNHDAMYWYRQDPGQGLRLIYYSQIVNDFQKGDIAEGYSVSREKKESFPLTVTSAQKNPTAFYLCASSTHRDGEQYFGPGTRLTVT.

This clone was recorded a few times. V and J are TRBV27 and TRBJ2-1; the match to TRBD2 covers 7 bases. The CDR3 has 16 residues. The trim removed 5 bases at V and 0 bases at J, leaving 7 bases unmatched. Germline CDR1 is MNHEY and CDR2 is SMNVEV (reference sequence). CDR3 in DNA: TGTGCCAGCAGTCTATATGGCGGGAGCTCCTACAATGAGCAGTTCTTC. It encodes CASSLYGGSSYNEQFF.

The chain employs TRBV12-3 or TRBV12-4 and TRBJ2-1; weak D call: TRBD2 (5 bases). The CDR3 runs to 16 residues. The V gene lost 6 bases and the J gene lost 3 bases, with 18 bases spanning the gap. This chain's CDR3 is CASRLEEVRRYNEQFF. The CDR3 DNA follows: TGTGCCAGCAGGCTAGAGGAGGTACGTCGCTACAATGAGCAGTTCTTC.

The rearrangement uses TRBV7-2 and TRBJ1-3; 10 nucleotides agree with TRBD1. This CDR3 spans 15 amino acids. V trimming: 3 bases; J trimming: 2 bases; junction bases outside the gene matches: 1. Germline CDR1 SGHTA, CDR2 FQGNSA. For the CDR3, the DNA is TGTGCCAGCAGCTTTGGGACAGGGGCTGGAAACACCATATATTTT. Amino acids: CASSFGTGAGNTIYF.

The chain is built from TRBV20-1 and TRBJ1-5; 9 nucleotides agree with TRBD1. CDR3 length: 16 amino acids. V lost 5 bases, J lost 2 bases, and 10 bases stayed unmatched. CDR1 DFQATT and CDR2 SNEGSKA come from the germline V gene (reference sequence). CDR3 in amino acids: CSARDRVITGNQPQHF. CDR3 bases: TGCAGTGCTCGGGACAGGGTAATTACAGGCAATCAGCCCCAGCATTTT.

About this clone itself: At one of its ends the junction is not consistent with the germline gene, which may arise from a read error. The chain has TRBV7-7 and TRBJ2-5; D is perhaps TRBD1 (5 bases). Germline V gene data show CDR1 as SSHAT and CDR2 as FNYEAQ (reference sequence). This CDR3 comprises 14 residues. In DNA, the CDR3 is TGTGCTAGCAGCTTAGTCACAGGCCAAGAGACCCAGTACTTC. Encoded protein: CASSLVTGQETQYF.